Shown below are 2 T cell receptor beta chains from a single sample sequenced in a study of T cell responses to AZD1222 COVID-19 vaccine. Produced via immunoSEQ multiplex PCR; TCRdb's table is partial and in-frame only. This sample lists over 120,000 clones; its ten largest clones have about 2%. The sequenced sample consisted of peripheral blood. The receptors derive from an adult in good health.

Written as DNA, the CDR3 is TGTGCCAGCAGAGTGGGGGACAGGGACAGGGGGATCTATGAGCAGTTCTTC. Protein product: CASRVGDRDRGIYEQFF. The V and J genes are TRBV5-6 and TRBJ2-1; 11 bases agree with TRBD1. V lost 5 bases to trimming and J lost 8 bases; unmatched junction nucleotides: 15. The CDR3 is made up of 17 amino acids. Germline assignment: CDR1 SGHDT and CDR2 YYEEEE. The full variable domain, rest sourced from reference TRBV5-6 and TRBJ2-1, is DAGVTQSPTHLIKTRGQQVTLRCSPKSGHDTVSWYQQALGQGPQFIFQYYEEEERQRGNFPDRFSGHQFPNYSSELNVNALLLGDSALYLCASRVGDRDRGIYEQFFGPGTRLTVL.

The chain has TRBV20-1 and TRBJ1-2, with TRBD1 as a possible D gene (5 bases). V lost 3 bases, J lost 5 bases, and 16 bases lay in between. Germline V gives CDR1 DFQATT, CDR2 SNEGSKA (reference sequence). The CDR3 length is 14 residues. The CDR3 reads CSASRTDKGYGYTF. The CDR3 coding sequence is TGCAGTGCTAGTAGAACGGACAAAGGGTATGGCTACACCTTC.